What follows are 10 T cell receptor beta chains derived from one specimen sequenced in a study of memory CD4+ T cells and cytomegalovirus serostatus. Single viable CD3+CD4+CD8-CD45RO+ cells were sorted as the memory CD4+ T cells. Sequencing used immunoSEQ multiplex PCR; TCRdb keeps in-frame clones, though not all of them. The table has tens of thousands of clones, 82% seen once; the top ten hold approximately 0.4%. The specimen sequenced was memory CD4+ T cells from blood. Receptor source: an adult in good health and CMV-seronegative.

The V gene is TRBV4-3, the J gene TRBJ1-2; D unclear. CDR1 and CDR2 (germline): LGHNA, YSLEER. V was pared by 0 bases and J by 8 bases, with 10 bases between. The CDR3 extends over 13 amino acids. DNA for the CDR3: TGCGCCAGCAGCCAAGATAAAATAGGAGGCTACACCTTC. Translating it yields CASSQDKIGGYTF.

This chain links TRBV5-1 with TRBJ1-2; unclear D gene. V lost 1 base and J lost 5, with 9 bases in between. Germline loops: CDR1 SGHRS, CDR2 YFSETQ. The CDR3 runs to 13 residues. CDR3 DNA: TGCGCCAGCAGCTTGAGTCCGGAGTATGGCTACACCTTC. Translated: CASSLSPEYGYTF.

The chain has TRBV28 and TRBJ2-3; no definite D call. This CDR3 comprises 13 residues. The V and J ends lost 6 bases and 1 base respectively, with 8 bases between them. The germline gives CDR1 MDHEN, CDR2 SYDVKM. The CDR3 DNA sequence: TGTGCCAGCAGAGATTCTCGCACAGATACGCAGTATTTT. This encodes CASRDSRTDTQYF.

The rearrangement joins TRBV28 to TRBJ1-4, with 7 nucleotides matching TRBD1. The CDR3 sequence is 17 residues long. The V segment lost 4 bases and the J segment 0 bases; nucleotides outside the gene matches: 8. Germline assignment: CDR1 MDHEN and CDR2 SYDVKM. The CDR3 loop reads CASSSAGQSATNEKLFF. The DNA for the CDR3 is TGTGCCAGCAGTTCTGCGGGACAGAGTGCAACTAATGAAAAACTGTTTTTT.

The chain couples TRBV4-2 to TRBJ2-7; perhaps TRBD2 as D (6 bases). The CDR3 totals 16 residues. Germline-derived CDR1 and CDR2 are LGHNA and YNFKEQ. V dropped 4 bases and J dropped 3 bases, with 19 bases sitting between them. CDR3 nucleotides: TGTGCCAGCAGCCCCGCTGCGGGGTCCTCCGGCTACGAGCAGTACTTC. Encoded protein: CASSPAAGSSGYEQYF.

CDR3 residues: CASSLVRLRGETQYF. CDR3 coding DNA: TGTGCCAGCAGCTTAGTCCGACTAAGGGGAGAGACCCAGTACTTC. The V and J genes are TRBV7-2 and TRBJ2-5; either TRBD1 or TRBD2 may fit D (5 bases each). This CDR3 region has 15 residues. The ends were cut back, 1 base at V and 4 bases at J, with 13 bases in the middle. Germline V gene data show CDR1 as SGHTA and CDR2 as FQGNSA.

CDR3: CASSLAGGYEQYF. The CDR3 nucleotides are TGTGCCAGCAGCTTAGCGGGCGGCTACGAGCAGTACTTC. J is TRBJ2-7 and V is TRBV7-2; D uncertain. There are 13 residues in the CDR3. Germline CDR1 and CDR2: SGHTA and FQGNSA. V was clipped by 0 bases and J by 3 bases, with 6 bases between them.

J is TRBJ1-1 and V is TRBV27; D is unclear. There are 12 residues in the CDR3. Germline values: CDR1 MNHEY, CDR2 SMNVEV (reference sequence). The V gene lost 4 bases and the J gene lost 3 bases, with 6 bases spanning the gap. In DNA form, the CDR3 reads TGTGCCAGCAGTTCCACTTACACTGAAGCTTTCTTT. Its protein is CASSSTYTEAFF.

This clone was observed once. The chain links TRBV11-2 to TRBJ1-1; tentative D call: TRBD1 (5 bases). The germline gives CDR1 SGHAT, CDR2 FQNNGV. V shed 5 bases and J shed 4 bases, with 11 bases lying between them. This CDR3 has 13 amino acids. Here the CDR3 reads CASSLGTTTEAFF. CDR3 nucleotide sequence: TGTGCCAGCAGCCTTGGGACTACCACTGAAGCTTTCTTT.

In nucleotides, the CDR3 is TGTGCCAGCAGCTTATACGGTTATGAGCAGTTCTTC. Protein: CASSLYGYEQFF. The rearrangement joins TRBV7-2 to TRBJ2-1, with D hard to call. CDR3 size: 12 residues. V lost 2 bases to trimming and J lost 8 bases, with 7 bases between them. The germline CDR1 and CDR2 sequences are SGHTA and FQGNSA. Full variable domain (remainder filled in from reference TRBV7-2 and TRBJ2-1): GAGVSQSPSNKVTEKGKDVELRCDPISGHTALYWYRQSLGQGLEFLIYFQGNSAPDKSGLPSDRFSAERTGGSVSTLTIQRTQQEDSAVYLCASSLYGYEQFFGPGTRLTVL.